Below are 26 T cell receptor beta chains sequenced from a single sample in a study of blood T cell repertoires in COVID-19. Clones were sequenced by immunoSEQ multiplex PCR, and TCRdb holds only the in-frame ones, with some missing. In the table there are more than 200,000 clones, 80% to 90% of which are singletons. Sequenced material: peripheral blood. The receptors shown here come from a man aged 25 to 40 with active or convalescent COVID-19.

The rearrangement joins TRBV5-1 to TRBJ1-5, with TRBD1 matching 7 bases. This CDR3 contains 15 residues. V gave up 0 bases and J gave up 1 base; unmatched junction bases: 1. Germline V gene sequence: CDR1 SGHRS, CDR2 YFSETQ. The CDR3 bases are TGCGCCAGCAGCTTGGGACAGGGAAGCAATCAGCCCCAGCATTTT. Amino acid sequence: CASSLGQGSNQPQHF.

V and J are TRBV7-9 and TRBJ1-2; TRBD1 aligns across 8 bases. The CDR3 length is 16 residues. Germline lookup yields CDR1 SEHNR and CDR2 FQNEAQ (reference sequence). V shed 4 bases, J shed 3 bases, and the junction held 10 bases outside the gene matches. The CDR3 coding sequence is TGTGCCAGCAGCTCCCTTAAGACAGGGGAGGACTATGGCTACACCTTC. It translates to CASSSLKTGEDYGYTF.

This chain connects TRBV19 to TRBJ1-1; tentatively, D is TRBD1 (6 bases). The V end was cut by 9 bases, the J end by 2 bases, with 16 bases between. The CDR3 runs to 14 residues. Germline assignment: CDR1 LNHDA and CDR2 SQIVND (reference sequence). CDR3 sequence: CASLSWTANTEAFF. The CDR3 region has the DNA TGTGCCAGCCTAAGCTGGACAGCCAACACTGAAGCTTTCTTT.

This rearrangement joins TRBV7-9 to TRBJ1-2, with 7 nucleotides matching TRBD1. Germline CDR1 reads SEHNR; CDR2 reads FQNEAQ (reference sequence). The CDR3 extends over 17 amino acids. The J segment lost 0 bases and the V segment lost 6 bases, leaving 13 bases of the junction unmatched. This CDR3 is CASRPRGQQPTNYGYTF. The DNA for the CDR3 is TGTGCCAGCAGACCCCGGGGACAGCAACCCACTAACTATGGCTACACCTTC.

The chain has TRBV6-5 and TRBJ1-5; unclear D gene. Germline V gives CDR1 MNHEY, CDR2 SVGAGI. The CDR3 contains 14 residues. Trimming stripped 0 bases from V and 5 bases from J, with 8 bases between. CDR3 protein: CASSYSISDQPQHF. The CDR3 DNA follows: TGTGCCAGCAGTTACTCGATCTCAGATCAGCCCCAGCATTTT.

The gene calls are TRBV13 and TRBJ1-6; TRBD1 matches at 7 bases. CDR3 length: 15 amino acids. Trimming at V came to 1 base and at J to 10 bases, leaving 7 bases not matched to a gene. The germline V gene has CDR1 PRHDT and CDR2 FYEKMQ (reference sequence). The CDR3, as DNA: TGTGCCAGCAGCTTAGTTTCCGGACAGGTCTCACCCCTCCACTTT. It yields the protein CASSLVSGQVSPLHF.

In this sample, this clone turned up a few times. This chain links TRBV19 with TRBJ1-2; TRBD1 agrees at 7 bases. After removal of 5 bases from V and 3 bases from J, the junction contained 6 bases not matched to a gene. The CDR3 extends over 14 amino acids. Germline CDR1 reads LNHDA; CDR2 reads SQIVND (reference sequence). The DNA of the CDR3 is TGTGCCAGTAGTGTTGGACAGGCCGACTATGGCTACACCTTC. The encoded protein is CASSVGQADYGYTF. The full variable domain, in which reference TRBV19 and TRBJ1-2 provide the parts outside the CDR3, is DGGITQSPKYLFRKEGQNVTLSCEQNLNHDAMYWYRQDPGQGLRLIYYSQIVNDFQKGDIAEGYSVSREKKESFPLTVTSAQKNPTAFYLCASSVGQADYGYTFGSGTRLTVV.

This chain uses TRBV11-2 with TRBJ2-3; the match to TRBD2 covers 12 bases. The CDR3 extends over 16 amino acids. Germline V CDR1 and CDR2: SGHAT, FQNNGV. V lost 5 bases to trimming and J lost 4 bases; unmatched junction nucleotides: 7. The CDR3 sequence is CASSIPSGGVADTQYF. The DNA for the CDR3 is TGTGCCAGCAGCATACCTAGCGGGGGGGTGGCAGATACGCAGTATTTT.

The genes are TRBV27 and TRBJ1-5; weak D call: TRBD1 (5 bases). The CDR3 sequence is 14 residues long. With 5 bases removed from V and 3 bases from J, the gap between germline ends came to 11 bases. Germline V lookup: CDR1 MNHEY, CDR2 SMNVEV (reference sequence). In nucleotides, the CDR3 is TGTGCCAGCAGTCCCTCAGGGCTCAATCAGCCCCAGCATTTT. Protein product: CASSPSGLNQPQHF.

This clone has more than one count but fewer than ten. The V gene is TRBV4-2, the J gene TRBJ1-2; 10 bases align to TRBD1. Germline CDR1 LGHNA, CDR2 YNFKEQ. Germline trimming cut 3 bases from V and 3 bases from J; bases unmatched to any gene: 4. The CDR3 extends over 15 amino acids. The CDR3 DNA reads as TGTGCCAGCAGCCATAGACAGGGGGCGGACTATGGCTACACCTTC. It specifies CASSHRQGADYGYTF.

The chain has TRBV5-1 and TRBJ2-7; 7 bases are shared with TRBD1. CDR1 is SGHRS, CDR2 YFSETQ, per germline. The CDR3 runs to 14 residues. Unmatched junction bases numbered 4, after V lost 2 bases and J lost 2 bases. The CDR3 DNA reads TGCGCCAGCAGCTTCACAGGGGATACCTACGAGCAGTACTTC. Protein: CASSFTGDTYEQYF.

The chain joins TRBV19 to TRBJ1-1; D is ambiguous. This CDR3 region has 13 residues. Trimming removed 5 bases at V and 4 bases at J, with 11 bases between. Germline CDR1 is LNHDA and CDR2 is SQIVND (reference sequence). The DNA for the CDR3 is TGTGCCAGTAGTTCTCAACGGAGCACTGAAGCTTTCTTT. Translating gives CASSSQRSTEAFF.

The chain links TRBV6-5 to TRBJ2-7; TRBD1 agrees at 8 bases. V dropped 8 bases and J dropped 2; count of bases not matched to a gene: 5. CDR3 size: 13 residues. The germline gives CDR1 MNHEY, CDR2 SVGAGI. CDR3 sequence reads: CASGFRGPYEQYF. The CDR3 coding sequence is TGTGCCAGCGGGTTCAGGGGGCCCTACGAGCAGTACTTC.

The chain recombines TRBV9 with TRBJ1-4; weak D call: TRBD1 (5 bases). The CDR3 runs 15 residues. Germline CDR1 SGDLS, CDR2 YYNGEE. V dropped 1 base and J dropped 2 bases, with 9 bases sitting between them. The CDR3 reads CASSVLGQTNEKLFF. In DNA form, the CDR3 reads TGTGCCAGCAGCGTACTGGGGCAGACTAATGAAAAACTGTTTTTT. Variable domain in full (rest from reference TRBV9 and TRBJ1-4): DSGVTQTPKHLITATGQRVTLRCSPRSGDLSVYWYQQSLDQGLQFLIQYYNGEERAKGNILERFSAQQFPDLHSELNLSSLELGDSALYFCASSVLGQTNEKLFFGSGTQLSVL.

This clone has only one observation. This chain connects TRBV5-6 to TRBJ2-7; weak D call: TRBD1 (5 bases). The V end lost 3 bases, the J end lost 5 bases, and 18 bases lay between the germline ends. The CDR3 extends over 15 amino acids. Germline V lookup: CDR1 SGHDT, CDR2 YYEEEE. The CDR3 loop reads CASSYTGYRWDEQYF. CDR3 nucleotides: TGTGCCAGCAGCTATACAGGTTATCGTTGGGACGAGCAGTACTTC. The full variable domain, in which reference TRBV5-6 and TRBJ2-7 provide the parts outside the CDR3, is DAGVTQSPTHLIKTRGQQVTLRCSPKSGHDTVSWYQQALGQGPQFIFQYYEEEERQRGNFPDRFSGHQFPNYSSELNVNALLLGDSALYLCASSYTGYRWDEQYFGPGTRLTVT.

The J gene is TRBJ1-2, the V gene TRBV6-5, with D hard to call. The CDR3 sequence is 12 residues long. V lost 4 bases and J lost 7, with 10 bases in between. Germline CDR1 is MNHEY and CDR2 is SVGAGI. The CDR3 is CASSLDTRGYTF. The DNA of the CDR3 is TGTGCCAGCAGTTTAGATACGCGTGGCTACACCTTC.

This clone was seen a single time. The J gene is TRBJ1-2, the V gene TRBV19, with D unclear. Trimming removed 3 bases from V and 9 bases from J, with 11 bases in between. CDR1 and CDR2 (germline): LNHDA, SQIVND (reference sequence). This CDR3 contains 12 residues. The CDR3 loop is CASSIAQARYTF. CDR3 DNA sequence: TGTGCCAGTAGTATCGCGCAGGCCCGCTACACCTTC.

This clone was recorded a few times. The V call is TRBV21-1, the J call TRBJ1-1; the DNA was not compared with TRBD1, the D call given in the table. TRBV21-1 is shown as a pseudogene. The CDR3 loop spans 14 amino acids. The CDR3 spells CASGPRTGGTEAFF. CDR3 DNA: TGTGCCAGCGGTCCACGGACAGGGGGGACTGAAGCTTTCTTT.

The rearrangement uses TRBV7-2 and TRBJ2-1, with 8 bases fitting TRBD2. Germline V CDR1 and CDR2: SGHTA, FQGNSA. CDR3 length: 19 amino acids. V lost 5 bases, J lost 0 bases, and 15 bases stayed unmatched. Written as DNA, the CDR3 is TGTGCCAGCAGCCCCCCCCGCTGGACTAGCCTTAACTCCTACAATGAGCAGTTCTTC. Translated: CASSPPRWTSLNSYNEQFF.

The J gene is TRBJ1-1, the V gene TRBV11-2; D gene unclear. The CDR3 length is 13 residues. The V and J ends lost 2 bases and 5 bases respectively, with 9 bases between them. The germline CDR1 and CDR2 sequences are SGHAT and FQNNGV. CDR3 sequence reads: CASSLFGGTEAFF. DNA for the CDR3: TGTGCCAGCAGCTTATTCGGAGGGACTGAAGCTTTCTTT.

V is TRBV7-2 and J is TRBJ2-5; TRBD1 matches 10 bases. The germline CDR1 and CDR2 sequences are SGHTA and FQGNSA. The CDR3 spans 16 residues. The junction had 6 bases not matched to a gene; V was cut back by 2 bases and J by 3 bases. CDR3 region: CASSLSDRGLKETQYF. The CDR3 nucleotides are TGTGCCAGCAGCTTAAGCGACAGGGGGCTGAAAGAGACCCAGTACTTC. Filled out from reference TRBV7-2 and TRBJ2-5, the complete variable domain reads GAGVSQSPSNKVTEKGKDVELRCDPISGHTALYWYRQSLGQGLEFLIYFQGNSAPDKSGLPSDRFSAERTGGSVSTLTIQRTQQEDSAVYLCASSLSDRGLKETQYFGPGTRLLVL.

The chain employs TRBV29-1 and TRBJ1-2; D remains ambiguous. This CDR3 is 11 amino acids long. Germline loops: CDR1 SQVTM, CDR2 ANQGSEA. V was clipped by 2 bases and J by 4 bases, with 5 bases between them. The CDR3 sequence: CSVETGYGYTF. The CDR3 DNA follows: TGCAGCGTTGAAACGGGCTATGGCTACACCTTC.

This sequence joins TRBV5-6 and TRBJ1-1, with D possibly TRBD1 on 6 matching bases. The germline V gene encodes CDR1 SGHDT and CDR2 YYEEEE. The CDR3 covers 11 residues. V dropped 0 bases and J dropped 10 bases, with 7 bases sitting between them. CDR3 sequence reads: CASSLGGGAFF. The CDR3 coding sequence is TGTGCCAGCAGCTTGGGAGGGGGAGCTTTCTTT.

The chain combines TRBV19 with TRBJ2-2; 11 nucleotides match TRBD2. The germline CDR1 and CDR2 sequences are LNHDA and SQIVND (reference sequence). The length of the CDR3 is 16 residues. V gave up 5 bases and J gave up 1 base; unmatched junction bases: 3. The CDR3 DNA is TGTGCCAGTAGTCAAGGACTAGCGGGGAACACCGGGGAGCTGTTTTTT. Protein product: CASSQGLAGNTGELFF.

V usage is TRBV19 and J usage is TRBJ1-2; possible D gene TRBD1, 5 bases. Trimming stripped 6 bases from V and 3 bases from J, with 11 bases between. Germline lookup yields CDR1 LNHDA and CDR2 SQIVND (reference sequence). This CDR3 has 13 amino acids. In nucleotides, the CDR3 is TGTGCCAGTAGCCCAGGGCGATACTATGGCTACACCTTC. As protein: CASSPGRYYGYTF.

The CDR3 nucleotides are TGTGCCAGCAGCGATCCCGATAGCGGGGCCAGCACAGATACGCAGTATTTT. This codes for CASSDPDSGASTDTQYF. V and J are TRBV2 and TRBJ2-3; 8 bases match TRBD2. J lost 0 bases, V lost 6 bases, and 11 bases had no gene match. Germline V gives CDR1 SNHLY, CDR2 FYNNEI. There are 17 residues in the CDR3.